Listed below are T cell receptor beta chains from one sample, sequenced in a study of T-cell memory formation after mild COVID-19. From the 5' RACE reads, TCRdb called clonotypes with MiXCR, one entry per CDR3 protein. The sample contains around 140,000 distinct CDR3 sequences, over 15% of which appear only once. Material for sequencing was PBMCs or a T cell subset sorted from them (not recorded which). These TCRs come from an adult woman who had mild COVID-19 (a few samples of this study predate the infection). Cell type and time point are not known. Each CDR3 is given with its conserved first and last residue. The D gene is left open where the match is weak. Part of the rows lack a size; the others show once, few, many or a class for expanded clones.

d_call | j_call | clone_size | v_call | cdr3_aa | cdr3_nt
TRBD1 | TRBJ2-3 | few | TRBV5-1 | CASSPGQVATTQYF | TGCGCCAGCAGCCCTGGACAGGTTGCGACTACGCAGTATTTT
NA | TRBJ1-6 | few | TRBV7-9 | CASSLDVGRRSPLHF | TGTGCCAGCAGCTTAGACGTGGGAAGGCGTTCACCCCTCCACTTT
TRBD2 | TRBJ2-1 | few | TRBV6-5 | CASSRRGGHSNEQFF | TGTGCCAGCAGTCGGCGGGGGGGCCATAGTAATGAGCAGTTCTTC
NA | TRBJ2-5 | few | TRBV20-1 | CSATPGVREETQYF | TGCAGTGCTACCCCCGGGGTACGGGAAGAGACCCAGTACTTC
TRBD2 | TRBJ2-3 | few | TRBV11-3 | CASSTGTSGGPSDTQYF | TGTGCCAGCAGCACAGGGACTAGCGGGGGACCTTCAGATACGCAGTATTTT
NA | TRBJ1-2 | NA | TRBV9 | CASSVAGKEIYGYTF | TGTGCCAGCAGCGTAGCTGGGAAGGAAATCTATGGCTACACCTTC
NA | TRBJ2-7 | NA | TRBV5-5 | CASSSTGFGEQYF | TGTGCCAGCAGCTCAACAGGGTTCGGCGAGCAGTACTTC
NA | TRBJ2-3 | NA | TRBV7-2 | CASSLYDRTTDTQYF | TGTGCCAGCAGCTTATACGACAGAACCACAGATACGCAGTATTTT
NA | TRBJ1-1 | NA | TRBV5-1 | CASSLKGDSASEAFF | TGCGCCAGCAGCTTGAAGGGCGACAGTGCCTCTGAAGCTTTCTTT
NA | TRBJ2-7 | NA | TRBV7-6 | CASSLGAYGSEQYF | TGTGCCAGCAGCTTAGGGGCTTATGGTAGCGAGCAGTACTTC
TRBD1 | TRBJ2-7 | NA | TRBV15 | CATSRDLQRDRGYEQYF | TGTGCCACCAGCAGAGATCTTCAGAGGGACAGGGGGTACGAGCAGTACTTC
TRBD1 | TRBJ2-5 | few | TRBV29-1 | CSGGTVPQETQYF | TGCAGCGGTGGGACAGTCCCACAAGAGACCCAGTACTTC
TRBD2 | TRBJ2-3 | NA | TRBV27 | CASRGGLATDTQYF | TGTGCCAGCAGAGGGGGACTAGCGACAGATACGCAGTATTTT
NA | TRBJ2-7 | many | TRBV15 | CATSRDRGPYEQYF | TGTGCCACCAGCAGAGACCGGGGTCCCTACGAGCAGTACTTC
NA | TRBJ2-7 | few | TRBV12-3/TRBV12-4 | CASRDNRDLSYEQYF | TGTGCCAGCAGAGATAACAGGGATCTTTCCTACGAGCAGTACTTC
NA | TRBJ2-7 | few | TRBV27 | CASSLRISYEQYF | TGTGCCAGCAGTTTACGGATCTCCTACGAGCAGTACTTC
NA | TRBJ2-1 | NA | TRBV7-3 | CASSLSTGGEQFF | TGTGCCAGCAGCTTATCAACAGGCGGTGAGCAGTTCTTC
NA | TRBJ1-1 | NA | TRBV19 | CASSIDRRSQAFF | TGTGCCAGTAGTATAGATCGGAGGTCACAAGCTTTCTTT
TRBD2 | TRBJ2-1 | NA | TRBV7-2 | CASSVQRLAEIYNEQFF | TGTGCCAGCAGCGTCCAGCGACTAGCGGAGATCTACAATGAGCAGTTCTTC
TRBD1 | TRBJ1-1 | NA | TRBV29-1 | CSVSDRVNTEAFF | TGCAGCGTTAGCGACAGGGTGAACACTGAAGCTTTCTTT
NA | TRBJ2-7 | few | TRBV7-9 | CASSPLGLEQYF | TGTGCCAGCAGCCCGCTGGGACTGGAGCAGTACTTC
NA | TRBJ1-6 | few | TRBV2 | CASSEYSPLHF | TGTGCCAGCAGTGAATATTCACCCCTCCACTTT
TRBD2 | TRBJ2-5 | few | TRBV5-1 | CASSLFRGRETQYF | TGCGCCAGCAGCTTGTTCCGCGGGAGAGAGACCCAGTACTTC
NA | TRBJ1-6 | NA | TRBV9 | CASSVGQISPLHF | TGTGCCAGCAGCGTAGGACAGATTTCACCCCTCCACTTT
NA | TRBJ2-3 | few | TRBV24-1 | CATSDRGETRDTQYF | TGTGCCACCAGTGATAGGGGAGAGACTAGAGATACGCAGTATTTT
TRBD2 | TRBJ2-3 | NA | TRBV29-1 | CSVHLGLTSTDTQYF | TGCAGCGTACATTTGGGACTAACTAGCACAGATACGCAGTATTTT
NA | TRBJ2-2 | many | TRBV27 | CASSPQGTTNTGELFF | TGTGCCAGCAGTCCGCAAGGGACAACTAACACCGGGGAGCTGTTTTTT